The T cell receptor (beta chain) under discussion was sequenced for a study of T cells in Graves' hyperthyroidism and ophthalmopathy. For the diagnoses, clinical symptoms, serum thyroxine and TRAb, thyroid ultrasound and orbital computed tomography were used. With 4 bases removed from V and 7 bases from J, the gap between germline ends came to 16 bases. Germline V gives CDR1 MNHNS, CDR2 SASEGT. The CDR3 length is 14 residues. Amplified regions were TCR beta CDR3 sequences from RNA transcripts. With the HTBI primer set, the TCR CDR3 went through a first round of RT-PCR. TCRdb re-analysed the multiplex PCR reads in MiXCR, keeping a single row per CDR3 protein. The sample holds a few hundred thousand distinct CDR3 sequences, around 21% seen once. Concerning this clonotype itself: No antigen is known for it.

Study-wide findings and caveats: Separation of ophthalmopathy from stable hyperthyroidism was achieved by a 13 V-J model. Most thyroid-expanded clonotypes above 0.001 were also found in blood.

The chain couples TRBV6-1 to TRBJ1-2, with a weak D call TRBD1 (5 bases). Sequencing was carried out using blood. This TCR derives from a man aged 18 to 29 with Graves' hyperthyroidism. The CDR3 region has the DNA TGTGCCAGCAGTGGGAGTGTGCAGGGAACTGGCTACACCTTC. Translation gives CASSGSVQGTGYTF.